The next 29 T cell receptor beta chains were all read from a single sample in a study of spatial heterogeneity in lung cancer. TCRdb reprocessed the 5' RACE reads with MiXCR, giving one entry per CDR3 protein. Of a few thousand distinct CDR3 sequences listed, about 29% are singletons. The time point here: sample taken at primary tumor resection. Unsorted samples of tumor, nontumor lung or frozen PBMC had their whole RNA sequenced. Sequenced material: PBMCs, taken at surgery. The receptor set was obtained from a female donor with early-stage non-small cell lung cancer.

Points on this clonotype: This beta chain is off target for a library built for alpha chains, so its abundance means little. The J gene is TRBJ2-5, the V gene TRBV7-8; possible D gene TRBD2, 5 bases. Germline V gene data show CDR1 as SGHVS and CDR2 as FQNEAQ. This CDR3 comprises 16 residues. V was shortened by 5 bases and J by 5 bases, with 21 bases between the two germline ends. The CDR3 nucleotides are TGTGCCAGCAGCAAAGCCGGTTACCGGAGGTGGGAGACCCAGTACTTC. Translation gives CASSKAGYRRWETQYF.

By share, this clonotype ranks as medium-sized. This beta chain appears as a stray read in a library generated for alpha chains; its size is not informative. The chain uses TRBV2 and TRBJ2-5; D uncertain. Germline V gives CDR1 SNHLY, CDR2 FYNNEI. The germline V and J ends were trimmed by 2 bases and 5 bases, with 15 bases remaining between them. The CDR3 runs to 15 residues. CDR3 DNA sequence: TGTGCCAGCAGTGAATCGATAGGGTACGGCGAGACCCAGTACTTC. It codes for CASSESIGYGETQYF.

This clonotype has only a few counts. This beta chain was picked up by a library intended for alpha chains and is off target, so its count carries little meaning. The rearrangement links TRBV25-1 to TRBJ2-7; TRBD2 matches at 11 bases. Looked up from germline, CDR1 is MGHDK and CDR2 is SYGVNS. V was clipped by 3 bases and J by 3 bases; unmatched bases: 4. The CDR3 contains 15 residues. CDR3 coding DNA: TGTGCCAGCAGTGACCGACTAGCGGGAAGCTACGAGCAGTACTTC. Its protein product is CASSDRLAGSYEQYF.

A note on this clonotype: The library was prepared for alpha chains; this beta chain is a stray read, so its frequency means little. V gene TRBV19 combines with J gene TRBJ2-3, with 13 bases that match TRBD2. V gave up 11 bases and J gave up 4 bases; unmatched junction bases: 6. This CDR3 spans 14 amino acids. Germline values: CDR1 LNHDA, CDR2 SQIVND (reference sequence). The CDR3 bases are TGTGCCTCACGGACTAGCGGGAGCCCAGATACGCAGTATTTT. Amino acids: CASRTSGSPDTQYF.

In regard to this clonotype: A library prepared for alpha chains yielded this beta chain as an off-target read; its size is of little meaning. This chain uses TRBV28 with TRBJ2-7; 7 nucleotides match TRBD1. CDR1 is MDHEN, CDR2 SYDVKM, per germline. This CDR3 is 16 amino acids long. With 4 bases clipped from V and 1 base from J, the junction kept 10 bases outside the gene matches. CDR3 sequence reads: CASSSQGEPRSYEQYF. CDR3 nucleotide sequence: TGTGCCAGCAGTTCCCAGGGGGAGCCGCGTTCCTACGAGCAGTACTTC.

To note about this clonotype: Little can be read into the size of this beta chain, an off-target read in a library designed for alpha chains. The rearrangement links TRBV7-9 to TRBJ2-1; 12 bases align to TRBD2. CDR1 and CDR2 from the germline V gene are SEHNR and FQNEAQ (reference sequence). Trimming at V came to 1 base and at J to 9 bases, leaving 10 bases not matched to a gene. There are 17 residues in the CDR3. CDR3 bases: TGTGCCAGCAGCTTAGAATTGACTAGCGGGAGAACCAGTGAGCAGTTCTTC. Translating gives CASSLELTSGRTSEQFF.

This clonotype was seen more than once but under ten times. The library was built for alpha chains, so this beta chain is an off-target read and its size means little. The chain carries TRBV20-1 and TRBJ2-3; D may be TRBD2 (6 bases). V was pared by 3 bases and J by 0 bases, with 16 bases between. The germline V gene has CDR1 DFQATT and CDR2 SNEGSKA (reference sequence). This CDR3 has 16 amino acids. This chain's CDR3 is CSARGRVGRSTDTQYF. The CDR3 nucleotides are TGCAGTGCTAGGGGGAGAGTGGGGAGGAGCACAGATACGCAGTATTTT.

With respect to this clonotype: This beta chain is off target for a library built for alpha chains, so its abundance means little. V is TRBV7-9 and J is TRBJ2-5; D not resolved. The V end lost 2 bases, the J end lost 2 bases, and 6 bases lay between the germline ends. Germline V gene data show CDR1 as SEHNR and CDR2 as FQNEAQ (reference sequence). CDR3 length: 13 amino acids. CDR3 protein: CASSLLQQETQYF. DNA of the CDR3: TGTGCCAGCAGCTTACTACAGCAAGAGACCCAGTACTTC.

Regarding this clonotype: The library was prepared for alpha chains; this beta chain is a stray read, so its frequency means little. This chain connects TRBV4-2 to TRBJ2-3; 8 bases map to TRBD2. CDR3 size: 15 residues. Looked up from germline, CDR1 is LGHNA and CDR2 is YNFKEQ. V shed 8 bases, J shed 0 bases, and the junction held 7 bases outside the gene matches. The DNA of the CDR3 is TGTGCCAGCCGCGAGCGGGGGACTAGCACAGATACGCAGTATTTT. This translates into CASRERGTSTDTQYF.

This clonotype was counted between two and nine times. This beta chain is a stray read from a library made for alpha chains; its abundance is not meaningful. This chain links TRBV27 with TRBJ2-1; D not resolved. Trimming shortened V by 6 bases and J by 3 bases, and 15 bases separated the two germline ends. CDR1 is MNHEY, CDR2 SMNVEV, per germline (reference sequence). The CDR3 is 15 amino acids. DNA of the CDR3: TGTGCCAGCAGCGCGGACGCTGTAGTCTACAATGAGCAGTTCTTC. It codes for CASSADAVVYNEQFF.

Points on this clonotype: This beta chain is a stray read from a library made for alpha chains; its abundance is not meaningful. The chain links TRBV18 to TRBJ1-1; 7 nucleotides agree with TRBD1. The V gene's germline CDR1 is KGHSH and CDR2 LQKENI. J was trimmed by 1 base and V by 2 bases; bases with no gene match: 10. This CDR3 contains 17 residues. The CDR3 DNA is TGTGCCAGCTCACCATTGGGGGGACAGAGTGGGAACACTGAAGCTTTCTTT. This gives the protein CASSPLGGQSGNTEAFF.

This clonotype was found a few times. As an off-target read in a library built for alpha chains, this beta chain has a frequency of little significance. The genes are TRBV7-9 and TRBJ2-7; D is tentatively TRBD1 or TRBD2 (5 bases each). The V end was cut by 4 bases, the J end by 12 bases, with 22 bases between. Germline V lookup: CDR1 SEHNR, CDR2 FQNEAQ (reference sequence). This CDR3 contains 14 residues. The CDR3, as DNA: TGTGCCAGCAGCTACCCGGGACCTCTCTTTAATTTGTACTTC. It specifies CASSYPGPLFNLYF.

This clonotype was found a few times. Since the library was made to target alpha chains, this beta chain is a stray read and its abundance is not meaningful. The V and J genes are TRBV7-9 and TRBJ2-5; 11 nucleotides agree with TRBD2. The trim removed 3 bases at V and 8 bases at J, leaving 8 bases unmatched. The CDR3 is made up of 15 amino acids. CDR1 is SEHNR, CDR2 FQNEAQ, per germline (reference sequence). CDR3 bases: TGTGCCAGCAGCTTTCCAGAACTAGCGGGAGTCACCCAGTACTTC. Translating it yields CASSFPELAGVTQYF.

Points on this clonotype: Being off target in a library aimed at alpha chains, this beta chain has a size of little meaning. The CDR3 DNA follows: TGCAGCGTTGCGGACGGACTCAACACCGGGGAGCTGTTTTTT. Its translation: CSVADGLNTGELFF. The rearrangement uses TRBV29-1 and TRBJ2-2; D is perhaps TRBD2 (5 bases). The CDR3 loop spans 14 amino acids. Germline lookup yields CDR1 SQVTM and CDR2 ANQGSEA. The germline V and J ends were trimmed by 4 bases and 2 bases, with 11 bases remaining between them.

Concerning this clonotype itself: Since the library was made to target alpha chains, this beta chain is a stray read and its abundance is not meaningful. V is TRBV27 and J is TRBJ2-3, with TRBD2 matching over 11 bases. CDR1 and CDR2 (germline): MNHEY, SMNVEV (reference sequence). Trimming removed 2 bases from V and 0 bases from J; junction bases left unmatched: 7. The CDR3 length is 18 residues. CDR3 bases: TGTGCCAGCAGTTTAAGGGCTAGCGGGGGGCTTAGCACAGATACGCAGTATTTT. It is translated as CASSLRASGGLSTDTQYF.

Only a few counts were recorded for this clonotype. This beta chain is an off-target read within a library intended for alpha chains, so its frequency means little. The genes are TRBV12-3 or TRBV12-4 and TRBJ2-1, with TRBD2 matching 8 bases. This CDR3 is built from 15 residues. V shed 3 bases and J 6 bases; nucleotides not matched to a gene: 7. CDR3 region: CASSFQAGVGNEQFF. CDR3 DNA: TGTGCCAGCAGTTTTCAAGCGGGAGTAGGCAATGAGCAGTTCTTC.

On this clonotype itself: As an off-target read in a library built for alpha chains, this beta chain has a frequency of little significance. The gene calls are TRBV4-1 and TRBJ2-1, with TRBD2 matching 9 bases. J lost 6 bases, V lost 4 bases, and 4 bases had no gene match. CDR1 and CDR2 (germline): MGHRA, YSYEKL. This CDR3 region has 14 residues. CDR3 DNA: TGCGCCAGCAGCCCTTTGACTAGCGGCAATGAGCAGTTCTTC. As protein: CASSPLTSGNEQFF.

This clonotype is medium-sized by share. This beta chain is off target for a library built for alpha chains, so its abundance means little. The chain recombines TRBV29-1 with TRBJ2-5, with D perhaps matching TRBD2 (6 bases). Germline CDR1 SQVTM, CDR2 ANQGSEA. The CDR3 consists of 14 residues. V was cut by 7 bases and J by 5 bases, with 20 bases left in between. In DNA form, the CDR3 reads TGCAGCGCCGGCGGGGACGCATGGGGGGAGACCCAGTACTTC. It encodes CSAGGDAWGETQYF. The entire variable domain, with the rest obtained from reference TRBV29-1 and TRBJ2-5, is as follows: SAVISQKPSRDICQRGTSLTIQCQVDSQVTMMFWYRQQPGQSLTLIATANQGSEATYESGFVIDKFPISRPNLTFSTLTVSNMSPEDSSIYLCSAGGDAWGETQYFGPGTRLLVL.

Of note for this clonotype: In a library made to pick up alpha chains, this beta chain is a stray read with a size that means little. The CDR3 protein is CASSGDRVRDTQYF. The CDR3 region has the DNA TGTGCCAGCAGCGGGGACAGGGTCAGGGATACGCAGTATTTT. The chain has TRBV6-1 and TRBJ2-3; 9 bases are a match to TRBD1. Germline-derived CDR1 and CDR2 are MNHNS and SASEGT. J lost 6 bases, V lost 6 bases, and 7 bases had no gene match. The CDR3 runs 14 residues.

Details on this clonotype: Little can be read into the size of this beta chain, an off-target read in a library designed for alpha chains. This rearrangement joins TRBV29-1 to TRBJ2-3; TRBD2 agrees at 9 bases. CDR1 and CDR2 (germline): SQVTM, ANQGSEA. Trimming at V came to 6 bases and at J to 0 bases, leaving 1 base not matched to a gene. The CDR3 consists of 13 residues. CDR3 region: CSVLAGSTDTQYF. Here the CDR3 DNA reads TGCAGCGTCCTAGCGGGAAGCACAGATACGCAGTATTTT.

Sample share makes this clonotype medium-sized (0.01 to 0.1%). The size of this beta chain means little, since it is a stray read in a library made for alpha chains. The CDR3 DNA reads as TGCAGTGCTAGGATAGCGGGAGCCAAGGTTTACCATGAGCAGTTCTTC. As protein: CSARIAGAKVYHEQFF. The chain has TRBV20-1 and TRBJ2-1; 9 bases match TRBD2. CDR1 and CDR2 (germline): DFQATT, SNEGSKA (reference sequence). The CDR3 has 16 residues. V dropped 3 bases and J dropped 8; count of bases not matched to a gene: 14.

About this clonotype: A library made for alpha chains picked up this beta chain off target, so its size means little. The chain couples TRBV11-1 to TRBJ2-1, with D possibly TRBD2 on 5 matching bases. Trimming removed 5 bases from V and 5 bases from J, with 10 bases in between. The germline V gene encodes CDR1 SGHAT and CDR2 FQDESV (reference sequence). The CDR3 consists of 13 residues. This CDR3 is CASSTAGNNEQFF. CDR3 DNA: TGTGCCAGCAGCACCGCGGGCAACAATGAGCAGTTCTTC.

By share, this clonotype counts as medium-sized. This beta chain appears as a stray read in a library generated for alpha chains; its size is not informative. V is TRBV9 and J is TRBJ2-3, with 10 bases that match TRBD2. Germline V gene lookup returns CDR1 SGDLS and CDR2 YYNGEE. The ends lost 1 base at V and 5 bases at J; junction bases unmatched: 10. CDR3 length: 17 residues. This chain's CDR3 is CASSVLAGAVSGDTQYF. In DNA, the CDR3 is TGTGCCAGCAGCGTACTAGCGGGAGCAGTCTCGGGAGATACGCAGTATTTT.

As to this clonotype: Since the library was made to target alpha chains, this beta chain is a stray read and its abundance is not meaningful. The V call is TRBV4-3, the J call TRBJ2-5, with D maybe TRBD1 (6 bases). The CDR3 is 16 amino acids. CDR1 is LGHNA, CDR2 YSLEER, per germline. The V end was cut by 0 bases, the J end by 1 base, with 12 bases between. CDR3 protein: CASSQEVQGPQETQYF. As DNA, the CDR3 is TGCGCCAGCAGCCAAGAAGTTCAGGGGCCCCAAGAGACCCAGTACTTC.

As to this clonotype: This beta chain is off target for a library built for alpha chains, so its abundance means little. The chain is built from TRBV6-6 and TRBJ2-7; 7 bases map to TRBD1. After removal of 5 bases from V and 3 bases from J, the junction contained 13 bases not matched to a gene. This CDR3 has 16 amino acids. Germline values: CDR1 MNHNY, CDR2 SVGAGI (reference sequence). As DNA, the CDR3 is TGTGCCAGCAGTCTACAGGGGCCTTCTATTATCTACGAGCAGTACGTC. Amino acids: CASSLQGPSIIYEQYV.

Concerning this clonotype: Within a library made for alpha chains, this beta chain is off target, and its count is uninformative. The CDR3 sequence: CSAPGLGTDTQYF. The CDR3 nucleotides are TGCAGTGCCCCGGGACTAGGCACAGATACGCAGTATTTT. The V call is TRBV20-1, the J call TRBJ2-3; the match to TRBD2 covers 8 bases. The germline V gene encodes CDR1 DFQATT and CDR2 SNEGSKA (reference sequence). After removal of 6 bases from V and 1 base from J, the junction contained 3 bases not matched to a gene. The CDR3 runs 13 residues.

Concerning this clonotype: Found in a library prepared for alpha chains, this beta chain is an off-target read, and its abundance has little meaning. The genes are TRBV7-8 and TRBJ2-2, with D unresolved. V was pared by 5 bases and J by 7 bases, with 14 bases between. This CDR3 is 14 amino acids long. Germline V CDR1 and CDR2: SGHVS, FQNEAQ. In DNA form, the CDR3 reads TGTGCCAGCAGCACCCGGCGGTTGAGCGGGGAGCTGTTTTTT. Translation: CASSTRRLSGELFF.

This clonotype showed up just a few times. The library was built for alpha chains, so this beta chain is an off-target read and its size means little. In DNA, the CDR3 is TGTGCCAGCTCCTCGGCGGGGCCACGCGTCTCTGGGGCCAACGTCCTGACTTTC. It encodes CASSSAGPRVSGANVLTF. The gene calls are TRBV7-8 and TRBJ2-6; D may be TRBD2 (6 bases). V lost 8 bases to trimming and J lost 0 bases, with 20 bases between them. CDR1 is SGHVS and CDR2 is FQNEAQ in the germline V gene. The CDR3 loop spans 18 amino acids.

This clonotype was detected a few times. The library was prepared for alpha chains; this beta chain is a stray read, so its frequency means little. The chain recombines TRBV27 with TRBJ2-1, with TRBD2 as a possible D gene (6 bases). In germline, CDR1 is MNHEY, CDR2 SMNVEV (reference sequence). V lost 5 bases and J 4 bases, leaving 12 bases between the germline ends. The CDR3 is made up of 14 amino acids. The CDR3, as DNA: TGTGCCAGCAGTGTCCTAGCGAGATACAATGAGCAGTTCTTC. Residues: CASSVLARYNEQFF.